Listed below are T cell receptor beta chains from one sample, sequenced in a study of T cells in Graves' hyperthyroidism and ophthalmopathy. TCRdb re-called the multiplex PCR reads with MiXCR, one entry per CDR3 protein. Of hundreds of thousands of distinct CDR3 sequences listed, approximately 14% are singletons. The sequenced sample was blood. Every receptor here comes from a woman in her 50s with Graves' ophthalmopathy. Each CDR3 is given with its conserved first and last residue. A D gene is named only where the DNA matches it firmly. The size of a clone is reported for some rows only, either as once, few or many, or as a class for expanded clones.

d_gene: TRBD2; j_gene: TRBJ2-2; abundance: few; v_gene: TRBV3-1; CDR3aa: CASSQVPSGNTGELFF; CDR3nt: TGTGCCAGCAGCCAAGTGCCTAGCGGGAACACCGGGGAGCTGTTTTTT
d_gene: -; j_gene: TRBJ1-2; abundance: -; v_gene: TRBV7-3; CDR3aa: CASSPHSGGGGYTF; CDR3nt: TGTGCCAGCAGCCCGCATTCGGGCGGGGGTGGCTACACCTTC
d_gene: -; j_gene: TRBJ2-7; abundance: many; v_gene: TRBV7-2; CDR3aa: CASRERPTGEQYF; CDR3nt: TGTGCCAGCAGAGAACGCCCCACGGGGGAGCAGTACTTC
d_gene: -; j_gene: TRBJ2-3; abundance: few; v_gene: TRBV5-6; CDR3aa: CASSLNNGMGTDTQYF; CDR3nt: TGTGCCAGCAGCTTGAATAACGGGATGGGTACAGATACGCAGTATTTT
d_gene: -; j_gene: TRBJ2-7; abundance: many; v_gene: TRBV12-3/TRBV12-4; CDR3aa: CASSPTSQSSYEQYF; CDR3nt: TGTGCCAGCAGTCCCACTAGCCAGAGCTCCTACGAGCAGTACTTC
d_gene: -; j_gene: TRBJ1-2; abundance: few; v_gene: TRBV2; CDR3aa: CASRDGRGAYGYTF; CDR3nt: TGTGCCAGCAGAGACGGACGGGGAGCCTATGGCTACACCTTC
d_gene: TRBD2; j_gene: TRBJ2-1; abundance: many; v_gene: TRBV11-2; CDR3aa: CASSLAGRGSSYNEQFF; CDR3nt: TGTGCCAGCAGCTTAGCTGGGCGGGGGAGCTCCTACAATGAGCAGTTCTTC
d_gene: -; j_gene: TRBJ2-1; abundance: many; v_gene: TRBV12-3/TRBV12-4; CDR3aa: CASSPTSGVYNEQFF; CDR3nt: TGTGCCAGCAGCCCAACTAGTGGGGTCTACAATGAGCAGTTCTTC
d_gene: -; j_gene: TRBJ1-1; abundance: many; v_gene: TRBV2; CDR3aa: CASSEIRDTEAFF; CDR3nt: TGTGCCAGCAGTGAGATCAGGGACACTGAAGCTTTCTTT
d_gene: TRBD2; j_gene: TRBJ2-1; abundance: -; v_gene: TRBV4-3; CDR3aa: CASSQESGRYNEQFF; CDR3nt: TGCGCCAGCAGCCAAGAAAGCGGGAGATACAATGAGCAGTTCTTC
d_gene: -; j_gene: TRBJ2-7; abundance: few; v_gene: TRBV7-9; CDR3aa: CASSSTGGGGSYEQYF; CDR3nt: TGTGCCAGCAGCTCCACCGGGGGCGGAGGGTCCTACGAGCAGTACTTC
d_gene: -; j_gene: TRBJ2-3; abundance: many; v_gene: TRBV7-3; CDR3aa: CASSLYHTDTQYF; CDR3nt: TGTGCCAGCAGCTTATACCACACAGATACGCAGTATTTT
d_gene: TRBD2; j_gene: TRBJ2-4; abundance: many; v_gene: TRBV7-2; CDR3aa: CASSGRLAGVGNIQYF; CDR3nt: TGTGCCAGCAGCGGACGACTAGCGGGAGTCGGAAACATTCAGTACTTC
d_gene: -; j_gene: TRBJ2-2; abundance: -; v_gene: TRBV6-2/TRBV6-3; CDR3aa: CASSYSLGGANTGELFF; CDR3nt: TGTGCCAGCAGTTACTCGTTGGGGGGCGCGAACACCGGGGAGCTGTTTTTT
d_gene: -; j_gene: TRBJ2-5; abundance: many; v_gene: TRBV5-1; CDR3aa: CASSPRTGWETQYF; CDR3nt: TGCGCCAGCAGCCCCCGGACTGGGTGGGAGACCCAGTACTTC
d_gene: TRBD2; j_gene: TRBJ2-5; abundance: few; v_gene: TRBV2; CDR3aa: CASSYSLLAGISETQYF; CDR3nt: TGTGCCAGCAGTTACTCGTTACTAGCGGGAATTTCAGAGACCCAGTACTTC
d_gene: TRBD1; j_gene: TRBJ1-5; abundance: many; v_gene: TRBV6-5; CDR3aa: CASSYAGTGDQPQHF; CDR3nt: TGTGCCAGCAGTTACGCCGGGACAGGAGATCAGCCCCAGCATTTT
d_gene: TRBD2; j_gene: TRBJ2-7; abundance: many; v_gene: TRBV28; CDR3aa: CASAGVKEQYF; CDR3nt: TGTGCCAGTGCGGGAGTAAAGGAGCAGTACTTC
d_gene: TRBD2; j_gene: TRBJ2-3; abundance: many; v_gene: TRBV27; CDR3aa: CASSGSSGYTDTQYF; CDR3nt: TGTGCCAGCAGTGGCTCTAGCGGCTACACAGATACGCAGTATTTT
d_gene: TRBD2; j_gene: TRBJ2-1; abundance: -; v_gene: TRBV7-2; CDR3aa: CASSPPRGSVYEQFF; CDR3nt: TGTGCCAGCAGCCCCCCTCGCGGGAGTGTCTATGAGCAGTTCTTC
d_gene: TRBD2; j_gene: TRBJ2-1; abundance: -; v_gene: TRBV4-1; CDR3aa: CASSQAGLESEQFF; CDR3nt: TGCGCCAGCAGCCAGGCCGGACTAGAAAGTGAGCAGTTCTTC
d_gene: -; j_gene: TRBJ2-3; abundance: -; v_gene: TRBV12-3/TRBV12-4; CDR3aa: CASSFGQTSTDTQYF; CDR3nt: TGTGCCAGCAGTTTTGGGCAGACTAGCACAGATACGCAGTATTTT
d_gene: -; j_gene: TRBJ1-6; abundance: few; v_gene: TRBV29-1; CDR3aa: CSVSRGTNSPLHF; CDR3nt: TGCAGCGTTTCGAGGGGTACGAATTCACCCCTCCACTTT
d_gene: TRBD1; j_gene: TRBJ2-7; abundance: -; v_gene: TRBV7-9; CDR3aa: CASSLQGQIYEQYF; CDR3nt: TGTGCCAGCAGCCTCCAGGGACAGATCTACGAGCAGTACTTC
d_gene: -; j_gene: TRBJ2-5; abundance: few; v_gene: TRBV5-6; CDR3aa: CASSIREAGRETQYF; CDR3nt: TGTGCCAGCAGCATCCGGGAAGCCGGGCGGGAGACCCAGTACTTC
d_gene: -; j_gene: TRBJ1-1; abundance: many; v_gene: TRBV11-3; CDR3aa: CASSLELNRLATEAFF; CDR3nt: TGTGCCAGCAGCTTAGAGTTGAACCGTTTGGCCACTGAAGCTTTCTTT
d_gene: TRBD2; j_gene: TRBJ2-4; abundance: -; v_gene: TRBV15; CDR3aa: CATSPGRSSGSGIQYF; CDR3nt: TGTGCCACCAGCCCTGGGAGGTCTAGCGGGAGTGGGATTCAGTACTTC
d_gene: -; j_gene: TRBJ2-4; abundance: many; v_gene: TRBV3-1; CDR3aa: CASSQVLTGKEKRVTKNIQYF; CDR3nt: TGTGCCAGCAGCCAAGTTCTAACGGGGAAAGAGAAGAGGGTAACCAAAAACATTCAGTACTTC
d_gene: TRBD2; j_gene: TRBJ2-3; abundance: -; v_gene: TRBV20-1; CDR3aa: CSAGPGTKNTQYF; CDR3nt: TGCAGTGCTGGGCCGGGGACTAAAAATACGCAGTATTTT
d_gene: -; j_gene: TRBJ2-2; abundance: -; v_gene: TRBV7-7; CDR3aa: CASSLDSSGTGELFF; CDR3nt: TGTGCTAGCAGCTTAGATTCCAGTGGCACCGGGGAGCTGTTTTTT
d_gene: TRBD2; j_gene: TRBJ2-7; abundance: many; v_gene: TRBV11-2; CDR3aa: CASSSKAGGPYEQYF; CDR3nt: TGTGCCAGCAGCTCCAAAGCGGGAGGGCCCTACGAGCAGTACTTC
d_gene: -; j_gene: TRBJ2-2; abundance: many; v_gene: TRBV3-1; CDR3aa: CASSFRDTGELFF; CDR3nt: TGTGCCAGCAGCTTTAGGGACACCGGGGAGCTGTTTTTT
d_gene: -; j_gene: TRBJ2-2; abundance: few; v_gene: TRBV25-1; CDR3aa: CASSEVGSVTGELFF; CDR3nt: TGTGCCAGCAGTGAAGTTGGCAGTGTCACCGGGGAGCTGTTTTTT
d_gene: TRBD1; j_gene: TRBJ2-2; abundance: -; v_gene: TRBV5-1; CDR3aa: CASSLGALETGFGELFF; CDR3nt: TGTGCCAGCAGCTTGGGGGCCCTAGAGACAGGGTTCGGGGAGCTGTTTTTT
d_gene: -; j_gene: TRBJ2-1; abundance: -; v_gene: TRBV5-1; CDR3aa: CASSLGAGGYAGGNNEQFF; CDR3nt: TGCGCCAGCAGCTTGGGTGCAGGGGGCTATGCGGGAGGGAACAATGAGCAGTTCTTC
d_gene: TRBD1; j_gene: TRBJ2-5; abundance: many; v_gene: TRBV28; CDR3aa: CASSFGGTGGETQYF; CDR3nt: TGTGCCAGCAGTTTCGGGGGGACAGGGGGAGAGACCCAGTACTTC
d_gene: TRBD1; j_gene: TRBJ1-2; abundance: -; v_gene: TRBV4-3; CDR3aa: CTSSQGWGQGDYGYTF; CDR3nt: TGCACCAGCAGCCAAGGGTGGGGACAGGGTGACTATGGCTACACCTTC
d_gene: -; j_gene: TRBJ2-1; abundance: many; v_gene: TRBV7-6; CDR3aa: CASSLVEAGFNEQFF; CDR3nt: TGTGCCAGCAGCTTAGTGGAGGCGGGATTCAATGAGCAGTTCTTC
d_gene: TRBD2; j_gene: TRBJ2-3; abundance: many; v_gene: TRBV20-1; CDR3aa: CSASRTRDTQYF; CDR3nt: TGCAGTGCTAGTCGGACTAGAGATACGCAGTATTTT
d_gene: -; j_gene: TRBJ2-1; abundance: few; v_gene: TRBV11-3; CDR3aa: CASSLVTRYYSEQFF; CDR3nt: TGTGCCAGCAGCTTAGTGACTCGATATTACAGTGAGCAGTTCTTC
d_gene: -; j_gene: TRBJ1-1; abundance: few; v_gene: TRBV7-9; CDR3aa: CASSLVRGPIEAFF; CDR3nt: TGTGCCAGCAGCTTAGTGCGGGGCCCGATTGAAGCTTTCTTT
d_gene: TRBD2; j_gene: TRBJ2-1; abundance: many; v_gene: TRBV5-1; CDR3aa: CASSLGLATWANEQFF; CDR3nt: TGCGCCAGCAGCTTGGGACTAGCGACCTGGGCGAATGAGCAGTTCTTC
d_gene: TRBD1; j_gene: TRBJ2-5; abundance: few; v_gene: TRBV6-1; CDR3aa: CASSKDRGVETQYF; CDR3nt: TGTGCCAGCAGCAAGGACAGGGGGGTAGAGACCCAGTACTTC
d_gene: TRBD1; j_gene: TRBJ1-6; abundance: many; v_gene: TRBV7-2; CDR3aa: CASSPPGQGYSPLHF; CDR3nt: TGTGCCAGCAGCCCACCGGGACAGGGTTACTCACCCCTCCACTTT
d_gene: TRBD2; j_gene: TRBJ2-1; abundance: -; v_gene: TRBV9; CDR3aa: CASSYTSGGDNEQFF; CDR3nt: TGTGCCAGCAGCTACACTAGCGGGGGAGACAATGAGCAGTTCTTC
d_gene: -; j_gene: TRBJ2-5; abundance: many; v_gene: TRBV2; CDR3aa: CASSPARETQYF; CDR3nt: TGTGCCAGCAGCCCTGCTCGTGAGACCCAGTACTTC
d_gene: -; j_gene: TRBJ2-1; abundance: -; v_gene: TRBV20-1; CDR3aa: CSASHGAGEQFF; CDR3nt: TGCAGTGCTAGCCATGGCGCTGGTGAGCAGTTCTTC
d_gene: TRBD1; j_gene: TRBJ1-2; abundance: many; v_gene: TRBV3-1; CDR3aa: CASSETGTVPLGYTF; CDR3nt: TGTGCCAGCAGCGAAACCGGGACAGTCCCTCTTGGCTACACCTTC
d_gene: TRBD2; j_gene: TRBJ2-7; abundance: -; v_gene: TRBV24-1; CDR3aa: CATSDGTSGNEQYF; CDR3nt: TGTGCCACCAGTGACGGGACTAGCGGGAACGAGCAGTACTTC
d_gene: -; j_gene: TRBJ2-3; abundance: -; v_gene: TRBV6-5; CDR3aa: CASSYGTYDTQYF; CDR3nt: TGTGCCAGCAGTTACGGAACCTACGATACGCAGTATTTT
d_gene: TRBD2; j_gene: TRBJ2-3; abundance: many; v_gene: TRBV7-3; CDR3aa: CASSPTSGKSTDTQYF; CDR3nt: TGTGCCAGCAGCCCAACTAGCGGGAAGAGCACAGATACGCAGTATTTT
d_gene: TRBD2; j_gene: TRBJ2-1; abundance: many; v_gene: TRBV7-9; CDR3aa: CASSDRTRRYNEQFF; CDR3nt: TGTGCCAGCAGTGATAGGACTAGAAGATACAATGAGCAGTTCTTC
d_gene: TRBD2; j_gene: TRBJ2-7; abundance: many; v_gene: TRBV28; CDR3aa: CASSTTSGSGVFDEQYF; CDR3nt: TGTGCCAGCAGTACGACTAGCGGGAGTGGAGTTTTTGACGAGCAGTACTTC
d_gene: -; j_gene: TRBJ1-2; abundance: few; v_gene: TRBV5-4; CDR3aa: CASSLAQRANYGYTF; CDR3nt: TGTGCCAGCAGCTTGGCACAGCGAGCTAACTATGGCTACACCTTC
d_gene: TRBD2; j_gene: TRBJ2-3; abundance: -; v_gene: TRBV19; CDR3aa: CASTNKRAGTDTQYF; CDR3nt: TGTGCCAGTACCAATAAAAGAGCGGGAACAGATACGCAGTATTTT
d_gene: TRBD2; j_gene: TRBJ2-1; abundance: many; v_gene: TRBV7-3; CDR3aa: CASRAGTSSYNEQFF; CDR3nt: TGTGCCAGCAGGGCCGGGACTAGTTCCTACAATGAGCAGTTCTTC
d_gene: TRBD1; j_gene: TRBJ1-5; abundance: many; v_gene: TRBV2; CDR3aa: CASSGRVTGEYTNYQPQHF; CDR3nt: TGTGCCAGCAGTGGAAGAGTAACAGGGGAATATACAAATTATCAGCCCCAGCATTTT
d_gene: TRBD1; j_gene: TRBJ2-5; abundance: -; v_gene: TRBV7-8; CDR3aa: CASTRQGRETQYF; CDR3nt: TGTGCCAGCACCAGACAGGGTCGAGAGACCCAGTACTTC
d_gene: TRBD1; j_gene: TRBJ1-2; abundance: many; v_gene: TRBV12-5; CDR3aa: CASGLAPGQGTYGYTF; CDR3nt: TGTGCTAGTGGTTTGGCACCAGGACAGGGCACCTATGGCTACACCTTC